Following are 10 T cell receptor beta chains from one sample sequenced in a study of identical twins. TCRdb re-derived calls from the 5' RACE reads in MiXCR, one entry per CDR3 protein. The sample includes more than 350,000 distinct CDR3 sequences, roughly 10% of them seen just once. The specimen was naive T cells sorted from blood. The source is a woman aged 45-65 years in good health.

The table lists this clonotype with many counts. The rearrangement links TRBV2 to TRBJ1-2, with no clear D. CDR1 is SNHLY and CDR2 is FYNNEI in the germline V gene. Trimming left V 8 bases short and J 4 bases short, with 17 bases between. This CDR3 is built from 14 residues. CDR3 residues: CASHRVGRPYGYTF. The DNA of the CDR3 is TGTGCCAGCCACCGGGTAGGGCGCCCCTATGGCTACACCTTC.

This clonotype was observed many times. Compared with germline, one end of the junction differs, possibly owing to a read error. The V gene is TRBV12-3 or TRBV12-4, the J gene TRBJ2-1; no definite D call. The CDR3 consists of 11 residues. CDR3 in amino acids: CASRLGSEQFF. For the CDR3, the DNA is TGTGCCAGCAGGTTAGGATCTGAGCAGTTCTTC.

This clonotype has only a few counts. This rearrangement joins TRBV25-1 to TRBJ2-4; no definite D call. The CDR3 runs to 14 residues. Trimming removed 9 bases from V and 2 bases from J, with 14 bases in between. In germline, CDR1 is MGHDK, CDR2 SYGVNS. Here the CDR3 DNA reads TGTGCCAGGTTGAATCAGACACCCAAAAACATTCAGTACTTC. It yields the protein CARLNQTPKNIQYF.

This sequence joins TRBV3-1 and TRBJ2-1; D is ambiguous. The CDR3 is made up of 12 amino acids. Trimming took off 2 bases at V and 9 bases at J, with 8 bases between the two ends. CDR1 and CDR2 (germline): LGHDT, YNNKEL (reference sequence). The DNA of the CDR3 is TGTGCCAGCAGCCAAAACCGGGTTGAGCAGTTCTTC. This encodes CASSQNRVEQFF.

The table lists this clonotype with many counts. This rearrangement joins TRBV5-1 to TRBJ2-5, with a tentative D call TRBD2 (6 bases). CDR3 length: 14 residues. Germline V CDR1 and CDR2: SGHRS, YFSETQ. Trimming shortened V by 0 bases and J by 5 bases, and 11 bases separated the two germline ends. The CDR3 sequence is CASSLVVADETQYF. CDR3 nucleotide sequence: TGCGCCAGCAGCTTGGTAGTAGCGGATGAGACCCAGTACTTC.

V gene TRBV5-4 combines with J gene TRBJ2-5, with 11 bases that match TRBD1. Germline V gives CDR1 SGHNT, CDR2 YYREEE (reference sequence). J lost 4 bases, V lost 0 bases, and 5 bases had no gene match. The CDR3 covers 16 residues. CDR3 sequence reads: CASSLEGQGVRETQYF. The CDR3 region has the DNA TGTGCCAGCAGCTTGGAGGGACAGGGGGTCCGAGAGACCCAGTACTTC.

This chain links TRBV5-5 with TRBJ2-1; D call uncertain. V was pared by 3 bases and J by 9 bases, with 13 bases between. Germline assignment: CDR1 SGHKS and CDR2 YYEKEE (reference sequence). This CDR3 comprises 13 residues. CDR3 amino acids: CASSYHLEGEQFF. Written as DNA, the CDR3 is TGTGCCAGCAGCTACCACTTGGAAGGTGAGCAGTTCTTC.

This clonotype was counted ten times or more. The chain carries TRBV12-3 or TRBV12-4 and TRBJ1-2, with 7 bases matching TRBD1. The CDR3 sequence is 13 residues long. Trimming at V came to 3 bases and at J to 6 bases, leaving 4 bases not matched to a gene. CDR3 sequence reads: CASSLTGKDGYTF. Written as DNA, the CDR3 is TGTGCCAGCAGTTTGACAGGGAAGGATGGCTACACCTTC.

This clonotype was seen a few times. The chain uses TRBV10-3 and TRBJ2-1; tentatively, D is TRBD1 (6 bases). Germline assignment: CDR1 ENHRY and CDR2 SYGVKD. With 2 bases removed from V and 4 bases from J, the gap between germline ends came to 9 bases. The length of the CDR3 is 14 residues. The CDR3 coding sequence is TGTGCCATCAGTGAGACCGGACAGTACAATGAGCAGTTCTTC. Its protein is CAISETGQYNEQFF.

This clonotype occurred many times. V and J are TRBV10-3 and TRBJ1-2, with a tentative D call TRBD1 (6 bases). Germline V lookup: CDR1 ENHRY, CDR2 SYGVKD. V was clipped by 4 bases and J by 6 bases, with 15 bases between them. The CDR3 is 14 residues long. The CDR3 loop reads CAISVQGIVHGYTF. DNA of the CDR3: TGTGCCATCAGTGTGCAGGGGATAGTACATGGCTACACCTTC.